This entry lists 14 T cell receptor beta chains sequenced from one sample in a study of neurological immune-mediated disorders. TCRdb recomputed calls from the 5' RACE reads with MiXCR, one row per CDR3 protein. The sample contains more than 45,000 distinct CDR3 sequences, under 3% of which appear only once. Sequences were obtained from PBMCs. Receptors originate from a man in his fifties or sixties with multiple sclerosis.

The table lists this clonotype with many counts. The V gene is TRBV4-2, the J gene TRBJ2-3; 7 bases align to TRBD1. Trimming at V came to 1 base and at J to 5 bases, leaving 3 bases not matched to a gene. The CDR3 contains 14 residues. CDR1 is LGHNA and CDR2 is YNFKEQ in the germline V gene. In nucleotides, the CDR3 is TGTGCCAGCAGCCAAGGACAGGGTCGAGATACGCAGTATTTT. This sequence encodes CASSQGQGRDTQYF.

Many counts were recorded for this clonotype. This rearrangement joins TRBV14 to TRBJ1-1; D is possibly TRBD1 (5 bases). V was trimmed by 4 bases and J by 7 bases, leaving 10 bases between them. The CDR3 extends over 12 amino acids. CDR1 and CDR2 from the germline V gene are SGHDN and FVKESK. CDR3 bases: TGTGCCAGCAGCCTGGGGGGGGGTGAAGCTTTCTTT. Amino acids: CASSLGGGEAFF.

Many counts were recorded for this clonotype. The chain employs TRBV12-3 or TRBV12-4 and TRBJ1-1, with unresolved D. V shed 4 bases and J shed 5 bases, with 11 bases lying between them. This CDR3 comprises 13 residues. The CDR3: CASSSGRQTEAFF. CDR3 nucleotide sequence: TGTGCCAGCAGTTCCGGACGTCAGACTGAAGCTTTCTTT.

This clonotype has at least ten counts. The chain carries TRBV7-3 and TRBJ2-5; 8 bases fit TRBD2. V was pared by 2 bases and J by 2 bases, with 7 bases of the junction left unmatched. The CDR3 runs 16 residues. From germline, CDR1 is SGHTA and CDR2 FQGTGA. The CDR3 sequence is CASSLFGGGFQETQYF. CDR3 in DNA: TGTGCCAGCAGCTTATTCGGCGGGGGGTTTCAAGAGACCCAGTACTTC.

Many counts were recorded for this clonotype. The rearrangement joins TRBV4-1 to TRBJ1-5; D is perhaps TRBD1 (6 bases). This CDR3 has 16 residues. V was clipped by 4 bases and J by 0 bases, with 13 bases between them. Germline CDR1 MGHRA, CDR2 YSYEKL. CDR3 in amino acids: CASSLRTDYSNQPQHF. The CDR3, as DNA: TGCGCCAGCAGCCTAAGGACAGATTATAGCAATCAGCCCCAGCATTTT.

This clonotype was counted at least ten times. V gene TRBV5-1 combines with J gene TRBJ1-1; the match to TRBD1 covers 9 bases. The germline V gene has CDR1 SGHRS and CDR2 YFSETQ. This CDR3 is 18 amino acids long. Germline trimming cut 0 bases from V and 0 bases from J; bases unmatched to any gene: 9. The CDR3 loop reads CASSLGWTGATMNTEAFF. The CDR3 bases are TGCGCCAGCAGCTTGGGGTGGACAGGGGCCACCATGAACACTGAAGCTTTCTTT.

This clonotype was seen ten or more times. The chain carries TRBV15 and TRBJ2-2, with D possibly matching TRBD2 (6 bases). V dropped 6 bases and J dropped 3 bases, with 11 bases sitting between them. In germline, CDR1 is LNHNV, CDR2 YYDKDF (reference sequence). The length of the CDR3 is 14 residues. CDR3 coding DNA: TGTGCCACCAGGGAGGGGTTGGACACCGGGGAGCTGTTTTTT. Amino acid sequence: CATREGLDTGELFF.

This clonotype has ten or more counts. The genes are TRBV18 and TRBJ2-5, with 8 nucleotides matching TRBD1. V lost 6 bases to trimming and J lost 5 bases; unmatched junction nucleotides: 8. The CDR3 contains 14 residues. The germline V gene encodes CDR1 KGHSH and CDR2 LQKENI. For the CDR3, the DNA is TGTGCCAGCTCCCTCGGACAGGGAAGGGAGACCCAGTACTTC. Protein sequence: CASSLGQGRETQYF. The whole variable domain, filled in from reference TRBV18 and TRBJ2-5, reads NAGVMQNPRHLVRRRGQEARLRCSPMKGHSHVYWYRQLPEEGLKFMVYLQKENIIDESGMPKERFSAEFPKEGPSILRIQQVVRGDSAAYFCASSLGQGRETQYFGPGTRLLVL.

This clonotype came up many times. The rearrangement links TRBV5-1 to TRBJ2-7; the match to TRBD1 covers 11 bases. The V gene end was trimmed by 4 bases and the J gene end by 7 bases; junction bases not matched to a gene: 7. This CDR3 spans 14 amino acids. The germline CDR1 and CDR2 sequences are SGHRS and YFSETQ. CDR3 residues: CASSLNGQGAEQYF. The CDR3 region has the DNA TGCGCCAGCAGCCTAAACGGACAGGGGGCGGAGCAGTACTTC.

This clonotype was counted at least ten times. This chain joins TRBV7-9 and TRBJ1-4; no clear D gene. The germline V gene has CDR1 SEHNR and CDR2 FQNEAQ (reference sequence). The CDR3 is 12 residues long. Trimming left V 9 bases short and J 8 bases short, with 13 bases between. The CDR3 loop is CASGGVGEKLFF. DNA for the CDR3: TGTGCCAGTGGCGGCGTGGGAGAAAAACTGTTTTTT.

This clonotype has a count of ten or more. The V gene is TRBV3-1, the J gene TRBJ2-2; TRBD1 agrees at 10 bases. CDR1 and CDR2 from the germline V gene are LGHDT and YNNKEL (reference sequence). Germline trimming cut 6 bases from V and 1 base from J; bases unmatched to any gene: 2. The CDR3 extends over 15 amino acids. CDR3 nucleotides: TGTGCCAGCAGGGGACAGGGGAGGAACACCGGGGAGCTGTTTTTT. Amino acid sequence: CASRGQGRNTGELFF. Complete variable domain (other parts from reference TRBV3-1 and TRBJ2-2): DTAVSQTPKYLVTQMGNDKSIKCEQNLGHDTMYWYKQDSKKFLKIMFSYNNKELIINETVPNRFSPKSPDKAHLNLHINSLELGDSAVYFCASRGQGRNTGELFFGEGSRLTVL.

This sequence joins TRBV30 and TRBJ1-2; 10 nucleotides match TRBD1. Germline V gene data show CDR1 as GTSNPN and CDR2 as SVGIG (reference sequence). CDR3 length: 16 amino acids. V was clipped by 4 bases and J by 0 bases; unmatched bases: 8. CDR3 loop: CAWTTRTGGPNYGYTF. The DNA of the CDR3 is TGTGCCTGGACCACCCGGACAGGGGGACCTAACTATGGCTACACCTTC.

This clonotype was counted many times. The chain has TRBV15 and TRBJ1-2; 8 bases align to TRBD1. This CDR3 contains 15 residues. Per germline, CDR1 LNHNV and CDR2 YYDKDF (reference sequence). After removal of 0 bases from V and 4 bases from J, the junction contained 4 bases not matched to a gene. The DNA for the CDR3 is TGTGCCACCAGCAGAGACGCGGGACAGGCCTATGGCTACACCTTC. This encodes CATSRDAGQAYGYTF.

This clonotype occurred many times. This chain uses TRBV5-6 with TRBJ2-7; D unresolved. This CDR3 comprises 13 residues. Looked up from germline, CDR1 is SGHDT and CDR2 is YYEEEE. Trimming removed 4 bases from V and 4 bases from J, with 12 bases in between. CDR3 amino acids: CASSTPMMYEQYF. In nucleotides, the CDR3 is TGTGCCAGCAGCACTCCCATGATGTACGAGCAGTACTTC.